The 10 T cell receptor beta chains below all came from one sample that was sequenced in a study of monozygotic twins with inflammatory bowel disease (dated by TCRdb to the late 2010s). The method was 5' RACE. The instrument was an Illumina HiSeq 2500. Each CDR3 protein sequence appears as one entry after TCRdb reprocessed the reads, and no DNA is included. This sample's clone table shows more than 300,000 distinct CDR3 sequences. The top ten clones comprise just over 2.5% of the sample. The sequenced material came from blood. Receptors originate from a human donor with ulcerative colitis or Crohn's disease, or a healthy co-twin of an affected twin (not recorded which).

The rearrangement links TRBV6-2 or TRBV6-3 to TRBJ2-3. CDR1 and CDR2 from the germline V gene are MNHEY and SVGEGT. This CDR3 spans 14 amino acids. CDR3 loop: CASTSRQMADTQYF.

V and J are TRBV9 and TRBJ2-1; the D gene TCRdb calls, TRBD2, cannot be checked with no DNA. The germline gives CDR1 SGDLS, CDR2 YYNGEE. This CDR3 contains 18 residues. The chain's CDR3 is CASSAEGDLAGGVHEQFF.

This chain joins TRBV12-3 or TRBV12-4 and TRBJ2-4; TCRdb returns TRBD1, unconfirmable since there is no DNA. The CDR3 consists of 18 residues. The CDR3 loop is CASSLGGRQDPHRNIQYF.

The V call is TRBV6-5, the J call TRBJ1-3. The CDR3 loop spans 15 amino acids. Germline V gives CDR1 MNHEY, CDR2 SVGAGI. The CDR3 here is CVSSFDKAAGNTIYF.

V is TRBV5-1 and J is TRBJ2-2; the TCRdb call, TRBD2, lacks DNA for checking. The length of the CDR3 is 16 residues. From germline, CDR1 is SGHRS and CDR2 YFSETQ. CDR3 protein: CASSLIVRSNTGELFF. The variable domain in full, with the rest retrieved from reference TRBV5-1 and TRBJ2-2, is KAGVTQTPRYLIKTRGQQVTLSCSPISGHRSVSWYQQTPGQGLQFLFEYFSETQRNKGNFPGRFSGRQFSNSRSEMNVSTLELGDSALYLCASSLIVRSNTGELFFGEGSRLTVL.

This rearrangement joins TRBV4-3 to TRBJ1-1. This CDR3 has 14 residues. The germline V gene has CDR1 LGHNA and CDR2 YSLEER. The CDR3 sequence is CASSQERRDFEAFF.

The chain joins TRBV27 to TRBJ2-5. Germline loops: CDR1 MNHEY, CDR2 SMNVEV (reference sequence). The CDR3 runs to 14 residues. The CDR3 sequence is CATKTLGSMETQYF.

This chain links TRBV5-1 with TRBJ2-3; TCRdb returns TRBD1, unconfirmable since there is no DNA. CDR1 is SGHRS and CDR2 is YFSETQ in the germline V gene. This CDR3 contains 15 residues. The CDR3 reads CASSWGGKQGDTQYF. The whole variable domain, remainder taken from reference TRBV5-1 and TRBJ2-3, is KAGVTQTPRYLIKTRGQQVTLSCSPISGHRSVSWYQQTPGQGLQFLFEYFSETQRNKGNFPGRFSGRQFSNSRSEMNVSTLELGDSALYLCASSWGGKQGDTQYFGPGTRLTVL.

The chain combines TRBV20-1 with TRBJ2-3; TCRdb's D call of TRBD2 is untestable without DNA. The CDR3 spans 15 residues. The germline V gene encodes CDR1 DFQATT and CDR2 SNEGSKA (reference sequence). CDR3 protein: CSAVTSGGAPDTQYF.

V usage is TRBV30 and J usage is TRBJ2-5; TCRdb's D call, TRBD1, is unchecked because there is no DNA. The CDR3 runs to 15 residues. The V gene's germline CDR1 is GTSNPN and CDR2 SVGIG (reference sequence). This CDR3 is CAWSDSGQAQETQYF.